This T cell receptor (beta chain) was profiled in a study of a mutant IDH1 vaccine in newly diagnosed glioma. The CDR3 consists of 15 residues. Trimming removed 7 bases at V and 1 base at J, with 15 bases between. Germline V CDR1 and CDR2: SGHAT, FQNNGV. Noted time point: baseline, week 1 (first vaccination visit). Described treatment: pre-vaccination baseline after standard-of-care therapy. Profiled with immunoSEQ multiplex PCR; TCRdb holds only in-frame clones, not every one. The table includes approximately 92,000 clones, 83% detected once. The sequenced sample was PBMCs, obtained from a glioma patient treated with radiotherapy, temozolomide or both. This receptor was obtained from a woman aged 45-59 years with glioma. The chain combines TRBV11-2 with TRBJ2-3; maybe TRBD2 (6 bases). Here the CDR3 reads CASMPRRRGTDTQYF. CDR3 DNA: TGTGCCAGCATGCCCAGGCGGAGGGGCACAGATACGCAGTATTTT.